These 30 T cell receptor beta chains were all obtained from the same sample, sequenced in a study of OX40 agonist ivuxolimab in advanced cancers. The repertoire was sequenced with immunoSEQ multiplex PCR; TCRdb's copy has only in-frame clones and lacks some. The sample consists of tens of thousands of clones, about 85% of them appearing once. The sample was CD4+ or CD8+ T cells sorted from blood, taken in a trial of the OX40 agonist ivuxolimab. These receptors all stem from an adult with an advanced solid tumor such as melanoma, head and neck, liver or kidney cancer.

The V and J genes are TRBV7-2 and TRBJ2-7; D unclear. There are 14 residues in the CDR3. The V end was cut by 5 bases, the J end by 2 bases, with 13 bases between. Germline CDR1 SGHTA, CDR2 FQGNSA. CDR3 DNA: TGTGCCAGCAGCAACCCGGACGTTCCCTACGAGCAGTACTTC. Protein sequence: CASSNPDVPYEQYF.

The chain couples TRBV7-9 to TRBJ2-1; tentatively, D is TRBD1 or TRBD2 (8 bases each). CDR1 and CDR2 from the germline V gene are SEHNR and FQNEAQ (reference sequence). The CDR3 runs to 15 residues. V was shortened by 4 bases and J by 3 bases, with 13 bases between the two germline ends. The CDR3 loop reads CASSSGGTGYNEQFF. CDR3 coding DNA: TGTGCCAGCAGCTCGGGAGGGACAGGCTACAATGAGCAGTTCTTC.

On this clone itself: One end of the junction does not line up with germline, which may come from a read error. The chain has TRBV5-8 and TRBJ2-3; no clear D. CDR3 size: 11 residues. Germline V gene sequence: CDR1 SGHTS, CDR2 YDEGEE. CDR3 nucleotides: TGCGCCAGCAGCTTCACAGATACGCAGTATTTT. Translating gives CASSFTDTQYF.

The chain uses TRBV28 and TRBJ1-5; D may be TRBD1 (5 bases). The ends were cut back, 8 bases at V and 3 bases at J, with 11 bases in the middle. CDR1 MDHEN and CDR2 SYDVKM come from the germline V gene. The CDR3 is 13 residues long. DNA of the CDR3: TGTGCCAGCCGGGCCGGGGCCAATCAGCCCCAGCATTTT. The encoded protein is CASRAGANQPQHF. Supplemented by reference TRBV28 and TRBJ1-5, the full variable domain reads DVKVTQSSRYLVKRTGEKVFLECVQDMDHENMFWYRQDPGLGLRLIYFSYDVKMKEKGDIPEGYSVSREKKERFSLILESASTNQTSMYLCASRAGANQPQHFGDGTRLSIL.

This clone appeared a few times. The J gene is TRBJ1-5, the V gene TRBV28, with D perhaps matching TRBD1 (5 bases). The CDR3 length is 15 residues. V lost 7 bases and J lost 1, with 14 bases in between. CDR1 is MDHEN and CDR2 is SYDVKM in the germline V gene. The DNA of the CDR3 is TGTGCCAGCACTCTACAGGACCTAAGCAATCAGCCCCAGCATTTT. It translates to CASTLQDLSNQPQHF.

The chain couples TRBV7-2 to TRBJ2-7; 11 bases are a match to TRBD2. Trimming cost V 4 bases and J 9 bases; bases outside gene matches: 11. CDR3 length: 15 amino acids. The germline V gene has CDR1 SGHTA and CDR2 FQGNSA. The CDR3 DNA reads as TGTGCCAGCAGCTCCCTAGCGGGAGGAAACGGGGTGCAGTACTTC. The encoded protein is CASSSLAGGNGVQYF.

The J gene is TRBJ2-1, the V gene TRBV30, with unresolved D. The CDR3 has 16 residues. V was trimmed by 0 bases and J by 11 bases, leaving 23 bases between them. Germline V gives CDR1 GTSNPN, CDR2 SVGIG (reference sequence). In DNA, the CDR3 is TGTGCCTGGAGTGTCCGGAACCCGAAGGGCCGTTCCCAGCAGTTCTTC. Protein sequence: CAWSVRNPKGRSQQFF.

CDR3 amino acids: CASSALAGGVDTQYF. The DNA for the CDR3 is TGTGCCAGCAGCGCACTAGCGGGGGGGGTGGATACGCAGTATTTT. The chain links TRBV7-6 to TRBJ2-3; 13 bases map to TRBD2. Unmatched junction bases numbered 5, after V lost 5 bases and J lost 6 bases. The CDR3 totals 15 residues. Per the germline V gene, CDR1 is SGHVS and CDR2 is FNYEAQ.

This clone is medium-sized (0.01 to 0.1%) by share. The rearrangement links TRBV11-2 to TRBJ2-7; D gene ambiguous. CDR1 and CDR2 from the germline V gene are SGHAT and FQNNGV. V dropped 5 bases and J dropped 4 bases, with 6 bases sitting between them. The CDR3 sequence is 11 residues long. The CDR3 nucleotides are TGTGCCAGCAGCAGGGATTACGAGCAGTACTTC. Its protein is CASSRDYEQYF.

J is TRBJ2-7 and V is TRBV30; a possible D gene is TRBD2 (6 bases). Trimming cost V 3 bases and J 2 bases, with 17 bases left between them. Per germline, CDR1 GTSNPN and CDR2 SVGIG (reference sequence). The length of the CDR3 is 15 residues. The CDR3 is CAWRVGGRVTYEQYF. The CDR3 DNA sequence: TGTGCCTGGAGGGTCGGGGGAAGAGTAACCTACGAGCAGTACTTC.

The gene calls are TRBV7-6 and TRBJ1-4, with D perhaps matching TRBD1 (6 bases). CDR3 length: 16 amino acids. The V end was cut by 0 bases, the J end by 10 bases, with 18 bases between. Germline V gene sequence: CDR1 SGHVS, CDR2 FNYEAQ. The chain's CDR3 is CASSLANRDYSGKLFF. CDR3 DNA sequence: TGTGCCAGCAGCTTAGCGAACAGGGACTATTCTGGAAAACTGTTTTTT.

V is TRBV6-5 and J is TRBJ2-7; 10 bases line up with TRBD2. V trimming: 4 bases; J trimming: 0 bases; junction bases outside the gene matches: 6. The CDR3 loop spans 16 amino acids. The germline V gene has CDR1 MNHEY and CDR2 SVGAGI. CDR3 DNA: TGTGCCAGCAGTTCGTTGACTAGCGGGCTCTCCTACGAGCAGTACTTC. Residues: CASSSLTSGLSYEQYF.

The rearrangement uses TRBV6-5 and TRBJ2-5; D perhaps matches TRBD2 (6 bases). CDR1 MNHEY and CDR2 SVGAGI come from the germline V gene. The CDR3 is 14 amino acids. The ends were cut back, 2 bases at V and 5 bases at J, with 12 bases in the middle. The CDR3 spells CASSYGRGLETQYF. DNA of the CDR3: TGTGCCAGCAGTTACGGGCGGGGCCTGGAGACCCAGTACTTC.

The genes are TRBV9 and TRBJ2-1; D is perhaps TRBD1 (5 bases). Germline V gene data show CDR1 as SGDLS and CDR2 as YYNGEE. The CDR3 length is 13 residues. Trimming took off 4 bases at V and 6 bases at J, with 11 bases between the two ends. The DNA for the CDR3 is TGTGCCAGCAGCCTGGACAATGGCAATGAGCAGTTCTTC. It translates to CASSLDNGNEQFF.

V is TRBV7-8 and J is TRBJ2-1; D remains unclear. V gave up 3 bases and J gave up 4 bases, with 19 bases separating them. The CDR3 has 17 amino acids. Germline V gene sequence: CDR1 SGHVS, CDR2 FQNEAQ. This chain's CDR3 is CASSFGVGKEGYNEQFF. The CDR3 DNA sequence: TGTGCCAGCAGCTTCGGAGTGGGCAAAGAAGGTTACAATGAGCAGTTCTTC.

CDR3 sequence (DNA): TGTGCCAGCAGTTTGAGTTCCGGGGAGCTGTTTTTT. Amino acids: CASSLSSGELFF. V gene TRBV28 combines with J gene TRBJ2-2; D unclear. Germline assignment: CDR1 MDHEN and CDR2 SYDVKM. The CDR3 extends over 12 amino acids. The V end was cut by 3 bases, the J end by 6 bases, with 5 bases between. The whole variable domain, remainder taken from reference TRBV28 and TRBJ2-2, is DVKVTQSSRYLVKRTGEKVFLECVQDMDHENMFWYRQDPGLGLRLIYFSYDVKMKEKGDIPEGYSVSREKKERFSLILESASTNQTSMYLCASSLSSGELFFGEGSRLTVL.

The chain is built from TRBV14 and TRBJ2-1; 9 bases agree with TRBD2. CDR3 length equals 15 residues. Trimming at V came to 7 bases and at J to 3 bases, leaving 7 bases not matched to a gene. CDR1 SGHDN and CDR2 FVKESK come from the germline V gene. CDR3: CASNKAGGYYNEQFF. CDR3 in DNA: TGTGCCAGCAATAAAGCGGGGGGCTACTACAATGAGCAGTTCTTC. Full variable domain (outside the CDR3, taken from reference TRBV14 and TRBJ2-1): EAGVTQFPSHSVIEKGQTVTLRCDPISGHDNLYWYRRVMGKEIKFLLHFVKESKQDESGMPNNRFLAERTGGTYSTLKVQPAELEDSGVYFCASNKAGGYYNEQFFGPGTRLTVL.

This clone showed up just a few times. The J gene is TRBJ2-7, the V gene TRBV10-3; TRBD2 is a possible D gene (6 bases). CDR3 length equals 15 residues. Germline loops: CDR1 ENHRY, CDR2 SYGVKD. Trimming stripped 4 bases from V and 4 bases from J, with 17 bases between. The CDR3 spells CAISVLREELYEQYF. In DNA form, the CDR3 reads TGTGCCATCAGTGTTCTGCGGGAAGAGTTATACGAGCAGTACTTC.

This sequence joins TRBV19 and TRBJ1-6; D ambiguous. Germline V gives CDR1 LNHDA, CDR2 SQIVND (reference sequence). Trimming cost V 5 bases and J 14 bases, with 13 bases left between them. This CDR3 has 12 amino acids. CDR3 region: CASSASGASLHF. DNA of the CDR3: TGTGCCAGTAGTGCGTCCGGCGCATCCCTCCACTTT.

V gene TRBV6-5 combines with J gene TRBJ2-1; D ambiguous. Germline V lookup: CDR1 MNHEY, CDR2 SVGAGI. Trimming left V 6 bases short and J 2 bases short, with 14 bases between. The CDR3 runs 15 residues. The CDR3 sequence is CASRPRLGPYNEQFF. The DNA of the CDR3 is TGTGCCAGCAGACCCCGGCTCGGGCCCTACAATGAGCAGTTCTTC.

This chain connects TRBV5-6 to TRBJ2-7; D gene uncertain. Trimming pared 0 bases from V and 4 bases from J, leaving 8 bases between. CDR3 length: 13 residues. Germline CDR1 is SGHDT and CDR2 is YYEEEE. In DNA form, the CDR3 reads TGTGCCAGCAGCTTGGTCTTTGGATACGAGCAGTACTTC. This sequence encodes CASSLVFGYEQYF.

This clone occurred a few times. V usage is TRBV19 and J usage is TRBJ2-7, with TRBD1 matching 9 bases. The CDR3 is 14 residues long. CDR1 is LNHDA, CDR2 SQIVND, per germline (reference sequence). Trimming removed 6 bases from V and 6 bases from J; junction bases left unmatched: 9. In nucleotides, the CDR3 is TGTGCCAGTAGATCGCCACAGGGGGCGGTCGAGCAGTACTTC. Protein: CASRSPQGAVEQYF. The variable domain in full, with the rest retrieved from reference TRBV19 and TRBJ2-7, is DGGITQSPKYLFRKEGQNVTLSCEQNLNHDAMYWYRQDPGQGLRLIYYSQIVNDFQKGDIAEGYSVSREKKESFPLTVTSAQKNPTAFYLCASRSPQGAVEQYFGPGTRLTVT.

This rearrangement joins TRBV7-9 to TRBJ2-1; a possible D gene is TRBD2 (6 bases). V was trimmed by 5 bases and J by 7 bases, leaving 15 bases between them. The CDR3 spans 14 residues. CDR1 is SEHNR, CDR2 FQNEAQ, per germline (reference sequence). The CDR3 bases are TGTGCCAGCAGCCTGACTAGGATAGTAAATGAGCAGTTCTTC. Translation gives CASSLTRIVNEQFF.

The V gene is TRBV19, the J gene TRBJ2-5; TRBD1 matches 9 bases. TRBJ2-7 matches the DNA end more closely, so the J call is doubtful. The germline gives CDR1 LNHDA, CDR2 SQIVND (reference sequence). This CDR3 region has 14 residues. CDR3: CASSPLTGGYEQYF. CDR3 in DNA: TGTGCCAGTAGTCCCCTGACAGGGGGCTACGAGCAGTACTTC.

The genes are TRBV6-5 and TRBJ2-7; TRBD1 aligns across 9 bases. Trimming removed 7 bases from V and 3 bases from J; junction bases left unmatched: 10. This CDR3 has 15 amino acids. Per germline, CDR1 MNHEY and CDR2 SVGAGI. The CDR3 nucleotides are TGTGCCAGCATTCTTAGACAGGGGGGAAACTACGAGCAGTACTTC. Translated, it gives CASILRQGGNYEQYF.

J is TRBJ2-1 and V is TRBV7-2; the match to TRBD2 covers 7 bases. The CDR3 sequence is 16 residues long. Germline CDR1 SGHTA, CDR2 FQGNSA. V was pared by 4 bases and J by 7 bases, with 13 bases of the junction left unmatched. CDR3 in DNA: TGTGCCAGCAGCTCCGGATCGGGCGGGAGAGGAAATGAGCAGTTCTTC. Protein sequence: CASSSGSGGRGNEQFF. Complete variable domain (other parts from reference TRBV7-2 and TRBJ2-1): GAGVSQSPSNKVTEKGKDVELRCDPISGHTALYWYRQSLGQGLEFLIYFQGNSAPDKSGLPSDRFSAERTGGSVSTLTIQRTQQEDSAVYLCASSSGSGGRGNEQFFGPGTRLTVL.

This clone was seen just once. The rearrangement uses TRBV5-4 and TRBJ2-3; D possibly corresponds to TRBD2 (6 bases). V was pared by 5 bases and J by 2 bases, with 12 bases between. Germline CDR1 SGHNT, CDR2 YYREEE (reference sequence). The CDR3 consists of 14 residues. The CDR3 sequence: CASRTGLHTDTQYF. CDR3 nucleotide sequence: TGTGCCAGCAGAACGGGACTTCACACAGATACGCAGTATTTT.

The J gene is TRBJ2-1, the V gene TRBV11-2, with TRBD1 matching 8 bases. The CDR3 runs to 15 residues. J was trimmed by 2 bases and V by 1 base; bases with no gene match: 1. CDR1 and CDR2 from the germline V gene are SGHAT and FQNNGV. The CDR3, as DNA: TGTGCCAGCAGCTTAGGACAGGGGACCTACAATGAGCAGTTCTTC. Amino acids: CASSLGQGTYNEQFF. The variable domain in full, completed from reference TRBV11-2 and TRBJ2-1, reads EAGVAQSPRYKIIEKRQSVAFWCNPISGHATLYWYQQILGQGPKLLIQFQNNGVVDDSQLPKDRFSAERLKGVDSTLKIQPAKLEDSAVYLCASSLGQGTYNEQFFGPGTRLTVL.

The chain recombines TRBV6-6 with TRBJ1-1; D unclear. Germline V gene sequence: CDR1 MNHNY, CDR2 SVGAGI (reference sequence). The CDR3 has 13 residues. The V end lost 0 bases, the J end lost 7 bases, and 9 bases lay between the germline ends. The CDR3 sequence: CASSYSTAVEAFF. CDR3 in DNA: TGTGCCAGCAGTTACTCGACGGCAGTTGAAGCTTTCTTT.

This chain links TRBV19 with TRBJ1-5, with unresolved D. Germline V gene data show CDR1 as LNHDA and CDR2 as SQIVND (reference sequence). V was pared by 3 bases and J by 1 base, with 7 bases between. This CDR3 contains 14 residues. This chain's CDR3 is CASSMRQSNQPQHF. The CDR3, as DNA: TGTGCCAGTAGTATGCGGCAAAGCAATCAGCCCCAGCATTTT. Drawing the rest from reference TRBV19 and TRBJ1-5, the complete variable domain is DGGITQSPKYLFRKEGQNVTLSCEQNLNHDAMYWYRQDPGQGLRLIYYSQIVNDFQKGDIAEGYSVSREKKESFPLTVTSAQKNPTAFYLCASSMRQSNQPQHFGDGTRLSIL.